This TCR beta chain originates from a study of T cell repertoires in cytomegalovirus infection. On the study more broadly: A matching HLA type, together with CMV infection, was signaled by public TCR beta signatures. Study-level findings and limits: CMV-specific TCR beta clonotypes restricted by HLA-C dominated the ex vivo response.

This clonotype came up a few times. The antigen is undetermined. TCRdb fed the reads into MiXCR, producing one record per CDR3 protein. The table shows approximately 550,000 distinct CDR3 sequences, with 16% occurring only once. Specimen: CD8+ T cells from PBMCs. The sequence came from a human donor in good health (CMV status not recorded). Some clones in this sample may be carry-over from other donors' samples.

The CDR3 coding sequence is TGCAGTGCTAGAGACCTCCTACATGGGAGCTCTGGAAACACCATATATTTT. Residues: CSARDLLHGSSGNTIYF. This chain uses TRBV20-1 with TRBJ1-3; D is undetermined. This CDR3 contains 17 residues. V was shortened by 0 bases and J by 0 bases, with 15 bases between the two germline ends. CDR1 is DFQATT and CDR2 is SNEGSKA in the germline V gene (reference sequence).